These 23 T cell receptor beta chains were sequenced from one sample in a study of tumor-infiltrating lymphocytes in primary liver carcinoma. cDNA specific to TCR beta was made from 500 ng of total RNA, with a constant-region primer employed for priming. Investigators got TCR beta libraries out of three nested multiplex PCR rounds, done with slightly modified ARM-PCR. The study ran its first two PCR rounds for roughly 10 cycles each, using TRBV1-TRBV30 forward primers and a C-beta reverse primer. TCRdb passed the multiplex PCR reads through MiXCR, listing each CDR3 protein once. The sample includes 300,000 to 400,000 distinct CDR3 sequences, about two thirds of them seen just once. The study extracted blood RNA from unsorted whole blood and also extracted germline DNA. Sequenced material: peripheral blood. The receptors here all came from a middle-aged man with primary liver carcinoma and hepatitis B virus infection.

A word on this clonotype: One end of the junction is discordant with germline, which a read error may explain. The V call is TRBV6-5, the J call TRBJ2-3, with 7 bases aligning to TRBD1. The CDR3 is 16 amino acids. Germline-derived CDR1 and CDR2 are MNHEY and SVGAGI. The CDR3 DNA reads TGTGCCAGCAGGAGAACAGGGGTCTGGGGCACAGGTACGCAGTATTTT. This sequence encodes CASRRTGVWGTGTQYF.

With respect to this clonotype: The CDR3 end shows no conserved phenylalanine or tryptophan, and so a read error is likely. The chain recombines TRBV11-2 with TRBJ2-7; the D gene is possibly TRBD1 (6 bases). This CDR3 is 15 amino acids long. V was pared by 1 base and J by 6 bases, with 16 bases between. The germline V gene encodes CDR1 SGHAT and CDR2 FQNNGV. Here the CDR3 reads CASSLVGQGKIEQYL. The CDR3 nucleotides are TGTGCCAGCAGCTTAGTGGGGCAGGGGAAGATCGAGCAGTACCTC.

CDR3: CASSLETGWTNQPQHF. In DNA, the CDR3 is TGCGCCAGCAGCTTGGAAACGGGCTGGACTAATCAGCCCCAGCATTTT. This chain links TRBV5-1 with TRBJ1-5; D not certain. The CDR3 extends over 16 amino acids. V was pared by 0 bases and J by 4 bases, with 14 bases between. Germline assignment: CDR1 SGHRS and CDR2 YFSETQ.

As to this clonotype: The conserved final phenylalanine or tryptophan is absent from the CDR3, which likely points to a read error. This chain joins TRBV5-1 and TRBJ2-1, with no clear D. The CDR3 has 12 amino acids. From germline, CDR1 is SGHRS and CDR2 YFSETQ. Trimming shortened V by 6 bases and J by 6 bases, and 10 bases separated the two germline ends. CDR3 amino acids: CASNSGANEQFL. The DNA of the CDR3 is TGCGCCAGCAATTCGGGCGCCAATGAGCAGTTCCTC.

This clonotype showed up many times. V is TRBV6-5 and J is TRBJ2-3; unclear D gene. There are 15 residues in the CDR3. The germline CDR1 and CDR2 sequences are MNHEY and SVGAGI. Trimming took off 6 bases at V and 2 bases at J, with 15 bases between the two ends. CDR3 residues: CASRSSSRNTDTQYF. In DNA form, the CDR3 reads TGTGCCAGCAGGTCGAGTAGCCGGAACACAGATACGCAGTATTTT.

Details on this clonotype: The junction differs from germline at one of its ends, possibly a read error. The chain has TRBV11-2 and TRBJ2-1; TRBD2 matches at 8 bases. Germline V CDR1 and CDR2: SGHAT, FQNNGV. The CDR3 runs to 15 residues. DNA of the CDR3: TGTGTCAGCACTACCGAAGCGGGAGAGGCAAGTGAGCAGTTCTTC. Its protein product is CVSTTEAGEASEQFF.

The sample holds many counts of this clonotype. DNA of the CDR3: TGTGCCAGCAGAGGGGACGGCACAGATACGCAGTATTTT. It specifies CASRGDGTDTQYF. The V and J genes are TRBV6-2 or TRBV6-3 and TRBJ2-3; D possibly uses TRBD1 or TRBD2 (5 bases each). In germline, CDR1 is MNHEY, CDR2 SVGEGT. The CDR3 runs to 13 residues. The V end lost 6 bases, the J end lost 1 base, and 8 bases lay between the germline ends.

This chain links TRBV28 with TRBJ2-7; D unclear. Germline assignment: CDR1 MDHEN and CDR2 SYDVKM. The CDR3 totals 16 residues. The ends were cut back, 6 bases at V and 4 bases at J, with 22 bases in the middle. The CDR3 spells CASRSIGLRRGYEQYF. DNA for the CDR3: TGTGCCAGCAGGTCCATCGGGCTGCGTCGAGGATACGAGCAGTACTTC.

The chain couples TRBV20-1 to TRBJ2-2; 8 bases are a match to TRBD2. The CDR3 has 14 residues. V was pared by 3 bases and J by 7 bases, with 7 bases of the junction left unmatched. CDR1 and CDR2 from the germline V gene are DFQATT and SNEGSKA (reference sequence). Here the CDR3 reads CSARPAGAVGELFF. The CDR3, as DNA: TGCAGTGCTAGGCCAGCGGGAGCAGTCGGGGAGCTGTTTTTT.

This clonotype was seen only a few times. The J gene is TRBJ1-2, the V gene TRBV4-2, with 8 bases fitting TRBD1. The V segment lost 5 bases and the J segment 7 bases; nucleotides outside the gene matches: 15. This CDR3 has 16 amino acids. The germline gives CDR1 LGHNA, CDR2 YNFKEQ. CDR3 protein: CASSSVEAGGRAGYTF. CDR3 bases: TGTGCCAGCAGCTCGGTGGAGGCAGGGGGCCGGGCTGGCTACACCTTC.

CDR3: CASTSRTSGRPSV. The CDR3, as DNA: TGTGCCAGCACCTCGAGGACTAGCGGGAGGCCCTCAGTT. The chain links TRBV11-2 to TRBJ2-7, with 14 bases fitting TRBD2. The CDR3 runs 13 residues. CDR1 and CDR2 from the germline V gene are SGHAT and FQNNGV.

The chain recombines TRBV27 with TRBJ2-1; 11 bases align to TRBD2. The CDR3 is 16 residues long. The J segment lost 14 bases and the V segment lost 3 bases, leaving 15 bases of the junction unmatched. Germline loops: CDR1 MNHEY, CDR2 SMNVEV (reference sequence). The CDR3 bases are TGTGCCAGCAGTTTGCCCCCGGGACTAGCGGACAATACAAAGTTCTTC. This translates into CASSLPPGLADNTKFF.

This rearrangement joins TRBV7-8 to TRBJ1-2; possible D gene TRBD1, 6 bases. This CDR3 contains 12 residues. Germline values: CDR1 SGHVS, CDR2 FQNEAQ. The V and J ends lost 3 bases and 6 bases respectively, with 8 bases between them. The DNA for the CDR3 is TGTGCCAGCAGCTTTAGGGGGAATGGCTACACCTTC. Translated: CASSFRGNGYTF.

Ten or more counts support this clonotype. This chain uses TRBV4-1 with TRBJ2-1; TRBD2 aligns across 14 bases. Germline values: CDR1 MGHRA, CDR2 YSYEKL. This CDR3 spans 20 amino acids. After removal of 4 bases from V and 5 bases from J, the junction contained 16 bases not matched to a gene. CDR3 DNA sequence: TGCGCCAGCAGCCCCGACCCGGGACTAGCGGGAGAGATTGGGCACAATGAGCAGTTCTTC. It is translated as CASSPDPGLAGEIGHNEQFF.

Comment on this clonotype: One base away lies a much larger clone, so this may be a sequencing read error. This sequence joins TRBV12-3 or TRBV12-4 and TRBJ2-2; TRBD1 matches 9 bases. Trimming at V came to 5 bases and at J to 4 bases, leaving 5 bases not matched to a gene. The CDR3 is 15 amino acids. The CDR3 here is CASSMTGGITGELFF. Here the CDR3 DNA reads TGTGCCAGCAGTATGACAGGGGGTATCACCGGGGAGCTGTTTTTT.

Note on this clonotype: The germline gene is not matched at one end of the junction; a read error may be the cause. In DNA form, the CDR3 reads TGTGACAGCAGCAAAGACTTTAGCGAGACCCAGTACTTC. Residues: CDSSKDFSETQYF. The V gene is TRBV4-2, the J gene TRBJ2-5, with D unresolved. The CDR3 totals 13 residues. Germline CDR1 is LGHNA and CDR2 is YNFKEQ.

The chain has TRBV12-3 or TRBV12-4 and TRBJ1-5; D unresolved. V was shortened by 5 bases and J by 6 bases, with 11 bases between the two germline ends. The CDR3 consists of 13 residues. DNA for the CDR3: TGTGCCAGCAGTATACAGCAGGTTCAGCCCCAGCATTTT. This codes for CASSIQQVQPQHF.

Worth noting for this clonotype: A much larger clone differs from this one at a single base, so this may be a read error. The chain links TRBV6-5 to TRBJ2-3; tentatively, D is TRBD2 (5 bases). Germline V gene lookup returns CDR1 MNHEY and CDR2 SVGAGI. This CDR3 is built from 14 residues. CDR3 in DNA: TGTGCCAGCAGTGACTATACTCACGCAGATATGCAGTATTTT. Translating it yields CASSDYTHADMQYF.

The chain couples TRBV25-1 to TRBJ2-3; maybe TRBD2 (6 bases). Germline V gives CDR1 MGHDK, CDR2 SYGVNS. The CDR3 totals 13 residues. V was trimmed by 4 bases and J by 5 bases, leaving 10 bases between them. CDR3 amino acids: CASSVRREDTQYF. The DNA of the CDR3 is TGTGCCAGCAGTGTTCGGAGGGAAGATACGCAGTATTTT.

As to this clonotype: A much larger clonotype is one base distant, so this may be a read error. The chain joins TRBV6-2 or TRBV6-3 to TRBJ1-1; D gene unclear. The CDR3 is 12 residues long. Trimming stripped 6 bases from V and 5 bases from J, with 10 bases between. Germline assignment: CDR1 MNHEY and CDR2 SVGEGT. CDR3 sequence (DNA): TGTGCCAGCAGCCCCACACAGACTGAAGCTTTCTTT. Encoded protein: CASSPTQTEAFF.

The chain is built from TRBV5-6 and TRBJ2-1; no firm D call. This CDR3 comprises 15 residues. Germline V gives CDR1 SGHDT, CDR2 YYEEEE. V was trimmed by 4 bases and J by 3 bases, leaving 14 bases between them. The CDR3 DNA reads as TGTGCCAGCAGCGCATTTGGGTCCGACTACAATGAGCAGTTCTTC. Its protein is CASSAFGSDYNEQFF.

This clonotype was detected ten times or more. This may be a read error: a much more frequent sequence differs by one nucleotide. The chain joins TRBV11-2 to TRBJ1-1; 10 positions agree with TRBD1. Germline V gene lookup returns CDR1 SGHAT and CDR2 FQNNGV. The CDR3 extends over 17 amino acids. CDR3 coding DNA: TGTGCCAGCAGCTTAATCCCCTCCGGACAGGGGGGGACTGAAGCTTCCTTT. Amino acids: CASSLIPSGQGGTEASF.

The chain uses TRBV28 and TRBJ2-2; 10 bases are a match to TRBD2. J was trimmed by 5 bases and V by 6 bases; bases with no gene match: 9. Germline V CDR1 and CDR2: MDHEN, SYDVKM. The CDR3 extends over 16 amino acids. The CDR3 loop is CASSPQLAGYTGELFF. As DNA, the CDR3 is TGTGCCAGCAGCCCTCAACTAGCGGGGTATACCGGGGAGCTGTTTTTT.